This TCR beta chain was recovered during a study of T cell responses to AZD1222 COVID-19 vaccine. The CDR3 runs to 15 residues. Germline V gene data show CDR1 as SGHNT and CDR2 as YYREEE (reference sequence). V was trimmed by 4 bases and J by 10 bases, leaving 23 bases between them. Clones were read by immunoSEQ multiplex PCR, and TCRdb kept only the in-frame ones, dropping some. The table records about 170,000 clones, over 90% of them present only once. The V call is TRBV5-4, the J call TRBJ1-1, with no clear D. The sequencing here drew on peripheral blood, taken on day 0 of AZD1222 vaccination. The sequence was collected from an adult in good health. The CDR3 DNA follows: TGTGCCAGCAGCCCGGCCCCCGGGATATCAAGAAGAGCTTTCTTT. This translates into CASSPAPGISRRAFF.